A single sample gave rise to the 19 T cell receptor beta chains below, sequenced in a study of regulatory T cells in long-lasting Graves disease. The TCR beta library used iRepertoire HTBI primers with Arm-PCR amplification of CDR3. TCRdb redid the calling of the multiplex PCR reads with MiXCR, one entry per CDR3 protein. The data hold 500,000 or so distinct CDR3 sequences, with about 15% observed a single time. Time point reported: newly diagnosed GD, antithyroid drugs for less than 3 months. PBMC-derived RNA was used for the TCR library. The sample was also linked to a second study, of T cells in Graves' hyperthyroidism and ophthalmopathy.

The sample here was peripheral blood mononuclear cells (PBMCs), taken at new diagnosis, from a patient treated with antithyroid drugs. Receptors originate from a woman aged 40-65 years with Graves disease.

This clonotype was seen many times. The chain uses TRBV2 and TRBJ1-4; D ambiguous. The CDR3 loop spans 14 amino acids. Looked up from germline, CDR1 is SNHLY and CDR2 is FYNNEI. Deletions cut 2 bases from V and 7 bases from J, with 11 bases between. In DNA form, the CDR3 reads TGTGCCAGCAGTGAATGGGGTGGAAGTGAAAAACTGTTTTTT. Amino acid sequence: CASSEWGGSEKLFF.

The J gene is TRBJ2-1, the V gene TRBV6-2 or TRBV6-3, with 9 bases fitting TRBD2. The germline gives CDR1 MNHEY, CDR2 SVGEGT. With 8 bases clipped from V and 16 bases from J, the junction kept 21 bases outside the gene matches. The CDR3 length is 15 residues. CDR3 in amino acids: CASSSYGAGGGAGFF. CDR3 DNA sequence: TGTGCCAGCTCCTCCTACGGGGCTGGCGGGGGGGCCGGATTCTTC.

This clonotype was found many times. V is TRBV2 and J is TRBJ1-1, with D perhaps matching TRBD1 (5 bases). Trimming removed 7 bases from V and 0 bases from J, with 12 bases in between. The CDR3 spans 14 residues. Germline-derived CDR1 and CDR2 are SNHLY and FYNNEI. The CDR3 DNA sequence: TGTGCCAGCAATGATGAGGGGATGAACACTGAAGCTTTCTTT. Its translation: CASNDEGMNTEAFF.

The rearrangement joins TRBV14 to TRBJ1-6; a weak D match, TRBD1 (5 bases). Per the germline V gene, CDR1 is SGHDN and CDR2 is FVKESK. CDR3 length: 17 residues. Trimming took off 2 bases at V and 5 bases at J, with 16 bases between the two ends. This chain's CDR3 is CASSQLDVGTHNSPLHF. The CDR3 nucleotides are TGTGCCAGCAGCCAATTGGACGTGGGGACGCATAATTCACCCCTCCACTTT.

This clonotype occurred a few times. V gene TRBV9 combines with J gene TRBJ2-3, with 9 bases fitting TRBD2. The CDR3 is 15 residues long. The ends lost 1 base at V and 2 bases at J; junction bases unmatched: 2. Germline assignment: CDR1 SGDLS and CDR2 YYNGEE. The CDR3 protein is CASSVLAGLTDTQYF. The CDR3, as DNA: TGTGCCAGCAGCGTACTAGCGGGACTCACAGATACGCAGTATTTT.

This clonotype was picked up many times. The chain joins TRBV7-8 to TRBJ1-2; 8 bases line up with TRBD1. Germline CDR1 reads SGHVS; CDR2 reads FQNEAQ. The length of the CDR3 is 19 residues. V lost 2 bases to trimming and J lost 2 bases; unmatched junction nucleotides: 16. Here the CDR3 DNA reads TGTGCCAGCAGCTTACGTCCTCCGTTGCCAGGGGGCACAAACTATGGCTACACCTTC. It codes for CASSLRPPLPGGTNYGYTF.

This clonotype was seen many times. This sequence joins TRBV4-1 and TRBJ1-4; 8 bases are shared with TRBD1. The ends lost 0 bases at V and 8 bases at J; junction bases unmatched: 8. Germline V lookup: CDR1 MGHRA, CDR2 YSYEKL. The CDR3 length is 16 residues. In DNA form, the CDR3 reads TGCGCCAGCAGCCAAGATGACAGAACAGGGGGGGAAAAACTGTTTTTT. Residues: CASSQDDRTGGEKLFF.

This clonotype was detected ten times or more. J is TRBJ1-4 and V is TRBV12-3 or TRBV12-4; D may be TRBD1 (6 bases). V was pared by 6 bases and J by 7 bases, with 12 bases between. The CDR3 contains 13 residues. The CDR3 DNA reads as TGTGCCAGCAGCACTGGACAGCCTGAAAAACTGTTTTTT. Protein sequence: CASSTGQPEKLFF.

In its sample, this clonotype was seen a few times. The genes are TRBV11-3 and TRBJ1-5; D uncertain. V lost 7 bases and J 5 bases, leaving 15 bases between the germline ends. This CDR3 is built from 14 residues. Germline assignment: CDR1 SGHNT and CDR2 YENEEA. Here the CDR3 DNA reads TGTGCCAGCAAAGTCCGGGGAACCTATCAGCCCCAGCATTTT. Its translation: CASKVRGTYQPQHF.

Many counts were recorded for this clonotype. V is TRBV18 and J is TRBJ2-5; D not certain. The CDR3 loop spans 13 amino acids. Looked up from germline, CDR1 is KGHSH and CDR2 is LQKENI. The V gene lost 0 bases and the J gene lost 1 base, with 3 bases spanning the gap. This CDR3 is CASSPPFQETQYF. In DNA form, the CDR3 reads TGTGCCAGCTCACCACCCTTCCAAGAGACCCAGTACTTC. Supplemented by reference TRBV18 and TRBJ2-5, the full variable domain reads NAGVMQNPRHLVRRRGQEARLRCSPMKGHSHVYWYRQLPEEGLKFMVYLQKENIIDESGMPKERFSAEFPKEGPSILRIQQVVRGDSAAYFCASSPPFQETQYFGPGTRLLVL.

The CDR3 DNA reads TGTGCCAGCAGCGGGGCTAGCGAGACCGGGGAGCTGTTTTTT. It translates to CASSGASETGELFF. The genes are TRBV5-5 and TRBJ2-2, with a possible D match to TRBD2 (6 bases). The germline gives CDR1 SGHKS, CDR2 YYEKEE (reference sequence). V lost 4 bases and J lost 5, with 12 bases in between. The CDR3 is 14 residues long.

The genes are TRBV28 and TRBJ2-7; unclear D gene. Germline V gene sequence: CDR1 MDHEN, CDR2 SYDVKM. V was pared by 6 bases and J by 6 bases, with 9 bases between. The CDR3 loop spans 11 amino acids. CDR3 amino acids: CASSYGLEQYF. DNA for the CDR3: TGTGCCAGCAGCTACGGCCTCGAGCAGTACTTC.

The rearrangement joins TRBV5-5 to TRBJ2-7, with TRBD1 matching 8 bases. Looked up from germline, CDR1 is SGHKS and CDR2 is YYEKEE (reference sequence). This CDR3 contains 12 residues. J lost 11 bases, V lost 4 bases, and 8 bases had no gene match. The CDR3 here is CASSPDRDREYF. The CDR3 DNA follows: TGTGCCAGCAGCCCGGACAGGGATAGAGAGTACTTC.

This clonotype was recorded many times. The CDR3 bases are TGTGCCAGCAGCCTTTTACAGGGCAAGGCTGAAGCTTTCTTT. Translated: CASSLLQGKAEAFF. V usage is TRBV6-1 and J usage is TRBJ1-1, with D perhaps matching TRBD1 (6 bases). Germline lookup yields CDR1 MNHNS and CDR2 SASEGT. The CDR3 covers 14 residues. Trimming took off 6 bases at V and 6 bases at J, with 17 bases between the two ends.

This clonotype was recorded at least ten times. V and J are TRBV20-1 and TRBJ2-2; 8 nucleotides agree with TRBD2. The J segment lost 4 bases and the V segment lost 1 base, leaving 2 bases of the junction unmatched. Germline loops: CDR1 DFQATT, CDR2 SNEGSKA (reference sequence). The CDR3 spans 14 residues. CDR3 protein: CSARAGGVTGELFF. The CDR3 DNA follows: TGCAGTGCTAGAGCGGGAGGGGTCACCGGGGAGCTGTTTTTT.

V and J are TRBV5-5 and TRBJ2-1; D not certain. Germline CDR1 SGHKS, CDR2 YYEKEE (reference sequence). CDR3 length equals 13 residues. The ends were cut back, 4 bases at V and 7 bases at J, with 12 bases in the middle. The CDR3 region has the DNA TGTGCCAGCAGCGACACTCCAGTTAATGAGCAGTTCTTC. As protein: CASSDTPVNEQFF.

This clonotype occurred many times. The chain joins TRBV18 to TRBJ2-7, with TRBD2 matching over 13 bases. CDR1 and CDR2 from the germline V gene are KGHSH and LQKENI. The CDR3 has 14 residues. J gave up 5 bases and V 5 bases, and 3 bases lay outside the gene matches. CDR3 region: CASSTSGGANEQYF. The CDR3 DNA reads TGTGCCAGCTCAACTAGCGGGGGGGCGAACGAGCAGTACTTC.

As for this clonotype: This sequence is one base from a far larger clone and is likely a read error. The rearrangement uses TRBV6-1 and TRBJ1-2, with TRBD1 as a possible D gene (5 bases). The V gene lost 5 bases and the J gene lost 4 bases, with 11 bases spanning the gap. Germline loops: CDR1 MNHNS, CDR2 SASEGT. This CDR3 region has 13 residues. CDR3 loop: CASSPDSFYGYTF. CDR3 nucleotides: TGTGCCAGCAGTCCCGACAGCTTCTATGGCTACACCTTC.

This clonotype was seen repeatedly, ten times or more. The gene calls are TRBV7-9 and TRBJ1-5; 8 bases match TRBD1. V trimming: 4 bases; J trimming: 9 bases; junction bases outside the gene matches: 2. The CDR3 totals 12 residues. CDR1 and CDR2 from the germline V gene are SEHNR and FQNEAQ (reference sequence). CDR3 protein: CASSWGTGPQHF. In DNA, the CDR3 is TGTGCCAGCAGCTGGGGGACAGGGCCCCAGCATTTT.